The rows below give T cell receptor beta chains drawn from one sample of a study of control samples from healthy donors and cancer patients. Measured with immunoSEQ multiplex PCR; TCRdb has only the in-frame clones, and not every one. The top ten hold around 10% of the sample, which has around 89,000 clones, around 80% seen once. The sequencing sample was made of blood. The receptor set was obtained from an older woman in good health. CDR3s include the opening cysteine and the closing phenylalanine or tryptophan. The D gene is left open where the match is weak. Only part of the rows carry a size: once, few, many, or a class if the clone is expanded.

size: NA
D: NA
length: 12
J: TRBJ2-7
V: TRBV3-1/TRBV3-2
CDR3: CASSQVEYEQYF
DNA: TGTGCCAGCAGCCAAGTCGAGTACGAGCAGTACTTC

size: NA
D: NA
length: 14
J: TRBJ1-6
V: TRBV7-2
CDR3: CASSLQFIQSPLHF
DNA: TGTGCCAGCAGCTTACAGTTCATTCAGTCACCCCTCCACTTT

size: few
D: NA
length: 14
J: TRBJ2-5
V: TRBV10-3
CDR3: CAISGIESPETQYF
DNA: TGTGCCATCAGTGGGATCGAATCTCCAGAGACCCAGTACTTC

size: NA
D: TRBD1
length: 14
J: TRBJ1-2
V: TRBV7-9
CDR3: CASRRDSNPYGYTF
DNA: TGTGCCAGCAGGCGGGACAGCAATCCCTATGGCTACACCTTC

size: NA
D: TRBD1
length: 15
J: TRBJ1-4
V: TRBV9
CDR3: CASSGRQGWNEKLFF
DNA: TGTGCCAGCAGCGGAAGACAGGGGTGGAATGAAAAACTGTTTTTT

size: NA
D: NA
length: 15
J: TRBJ1-1
V: TRBV3-1/TRBV3-2
CDR3: CASSQFPAANTEAFF
DNA: TGTGCCAGCAGCCAATTCCCGGCGGCGAACACAGAAGCTTTCTTT

size: NA
D: NA
length: 20
J: TRBJ1-3
V: TRBV5-1
CDR3: CASSLEATDHQFNSGNTIYF
DNA: TGCGCCAGCAGCTTGGAAGCGACGGACCATCAATTTAACTCTGGAAACACCATATATTTT

size: NA
D: TRBD1
length: 14
J: TRBJ2-2
V: TRBV5-4
CDR3: CASSFDRDTGELFF
DNA: TGTGCCAGCAGCTTTGACAGGGACACCGGGGAGCTGTTTTTT

size: NA
D: NA
length: 12
J: TRBJ1-5
V: TRBV19
CDR3: CASSIPQQPQHF
DNA: TGTGCCAGTAGTATACCCCAGCAACCCCAGCATTTT

size: NA
D: NA
length: 16
J: TRBJ1-4
V: TRBV4-3
CDR3: CASSQDEGIPNEKLFF
DNA: TGCGCCAGCAGCCAAGACGAGGGCATCCCTAATGAAAAACTGTTTTTT

size: NA
D: NA
length: 13
J: TRBJ2-1
V: TRBV11-3
CDR3: CASSYDPYNEQFF
DNA: TGTGCCAGCAGCTACGACCCCTACAATGAGCAGTTCTTC

size: NA
D: NA
length: 13
J: TRBJ2-7
V: TRBV12-3/TRBV12-4
CDR3: CASSLAGSFEQYF
DNA: TGTGCCAGCAGTTTAGCAGGTAGCTTCGAGCAGTACTTC

size: NA
D: NA
length: 14
J: TRBJ2-2
V: TRBV11-3
CDR3: CASSFSTGTGELFF
DNA: TGTGCCAGCAGCTTCTCGACCGGGACCGGGGAGCTGTTTTTT

size: NA
D: NA
length: 16
J: TRBJ1-2
V: TRBV7-9
CDR3: CASSSTGTNDGYGYTF
DNA: TGTGCCAGCAGCTCAACGGGGACTAATGATGGCTATGGCTACACCTTC

size: NA
D: NA
length: 15
J: TRBJ2-3
V: TRBV29-1
CDR3: CSVPSRRIPNGAQYF
DNA: TGCAGCGTTCCCAGTCGCCGAATCCCGAACGGGGCGCAGTATTTT

size: once
D: TRBD2
length: 13
J: TRBJ2-5
V: TRBV12-3/TRBV12-4
CDR3: CASSPRDYGTQYF
DNA: TGTGCCAGCAGTCCCCGGGACTACGGGACCCAGTACTTC

size: NA
D: NA
length: 14
J: TRBJ1-1
V: TRBV6-6
CDR3: CASSYSEGNTEAFF
DNA: TGTGCCAGCAGTTACTCTGAAGGGAACACTGAAGCTTTCTTT

size: many
D: NA
length: 14
J: TRBJ2-1
V: TRBV19
CDR3: CASSIAGAYNEQFF
DNA: TGTGCCAGTAGTATAGCGGGAGCCTACAATGAGCAGTTCTTC

size: NA
D: TRBD2
length: 14
J: TRBJ2-1
V: TRBV7-9
CDR3: CASSPPSGGNEQFF
DNA: TGTGCCAGCAGCCCACCTAGCGGGGGAAATGAGCAGTTCTTC

size: NA
D: NA
length: 15
J: TRBJ1-4
V: TRBV18
CDR3: CASSLQEGNNEKLFF
DNA: TGTGCCAGCTCACTGCAGGAGGGCAATAATGAAAAACTGTTTTTT

size: NA
D: NA
length: 16
J: TRBJ2-2
V: TRBV9
CDR3: CASSVGAQGSTGELFF
DNA: TGTGCCAGCAGCGTAGGTGCTCAGGGGAGCACCGGGGAGCTGTTTTTT

size: NA
D: NA
length: 13
J: TRBJ2-1
V: TRBV24-1
CDR3: CATSDPGAREQFF
DNA: TGTGCCACCAGTGATCCGGGGGCGCGGGAGCAGTTCTTC

size: NA
D: NA
length: 14
J: TRBJ1-3
V: TRBV2
CDR3: CASTHPGAGNTIYF
DNA: TGTGCCAGCACTCACCCAGGGGCTGGAAACACCATATATTTT

size: NA
D: NA
length: 15
J: TRBJ2-2
V: TRBV6-5
CDR3: CASSARPGVTGELFF
DNA: TGTGCCAGCAGCGCGAGGCCGGGGGTCACCGGGGAGCTGTTTTTT

size: NA
D: NA
length: 15
J: TRBJ1-5
V: TRBV18
CDR3: CASSPGAQADQPQHF
DNA: TGTGCCAGCTCACCAGGGGCACAGGCTGATCAGCCCCAGCATTTT

size: NA
D: NA
length: 11
J: TRBJ2-4
V: TRBV21-1
CDR3: CASSKPPGGYF
DNA: TGTGCCAGCAGCAAACCCCCGGGCGGGTACTTC

size: NA
D: NA
length: 13
J: TRBJ2-1
V: TRBV6-6
CDR3: CAATRGSYNEQFF
DNA: TGTGCCGCTACTCGAGGCTCCTACAATGAGCAGTTCTTC

size: NA
D: NA
length: 15
J: TRBJ1-3
V: TRBV28
CDR3: CATHMGGSIGNTIYF
DNA: TGTGCCACACACATGGGGGGGTCTATCGGAAACACCATATATTTT